The sequence of this TCR beta chain was determined in a study of cytomegalovirus exposure and HLA in healthy donors. Study-wide results and caveats: An analysis was carried out at a later point. It showed that HLA-associated TCR beta chains were more clonally expanded than equally common non-associated chains. The study had only CMV serostatus as immune exposure information. Earlier analysis yielded a pattern in which most TCR beta V segments were productive about 90% or about 30% of the time.

The V gene end was trimmed by 6 bases and the J gene end by 2 bases; junction bases not matched to a gene: 6. Germline lookup yields CDR1 MNHEY and CDR2 SMNVEV (reference sequence). This CDR3 is 16 amino acids long. The study ran its PCR with 60 Vbeta and 13 Jbeta primers. Produced via immunoSEQ multiplex PCR; TCRdb's table is partial and in-frame only. The sample shows 84,000 or so clones, 77% of them seen only once. This clone was recorded a few times. Its antigen is undetermined. The sequence was obtained from a man aged 25 to 40 in good health and CMV-seronegative. Sequences were obtained from PBMCs. The chain employs TRBV27 and TRBJ2-2; TRBD2 aligns across 10 bases. For the CDR3, the DNA is TGTGCCAGCAGGCTACTAGCGGGGATCAACACCGGGGAGCTGTTTTTT. Amino acid sequence: CASRLLAGINTGELFF.